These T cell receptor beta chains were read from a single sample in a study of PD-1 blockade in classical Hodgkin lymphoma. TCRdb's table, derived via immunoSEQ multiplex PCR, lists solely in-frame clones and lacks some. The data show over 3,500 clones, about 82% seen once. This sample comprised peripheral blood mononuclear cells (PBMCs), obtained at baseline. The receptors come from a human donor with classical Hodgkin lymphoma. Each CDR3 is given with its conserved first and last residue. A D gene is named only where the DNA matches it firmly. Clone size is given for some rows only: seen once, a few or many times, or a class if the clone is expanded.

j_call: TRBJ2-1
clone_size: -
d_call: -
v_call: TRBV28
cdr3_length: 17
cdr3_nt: TGTGCCAGCAGCGGGGGGAGGGGGCCGAGCTCCTACAATGAGCAGTTCTTC
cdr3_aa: CASSGGRGPSSYNEQFF

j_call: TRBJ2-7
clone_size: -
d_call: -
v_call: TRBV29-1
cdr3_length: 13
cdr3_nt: TGCAGCGTTTGGGCAGGTGACTCCTACGAGCAGTACTTC
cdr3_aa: CSVWAGDSYEQYF

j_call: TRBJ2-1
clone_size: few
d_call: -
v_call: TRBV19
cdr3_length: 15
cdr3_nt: TGTGCCAGTAGTATAGGTTCGTCTCCCTACAATGAGCAGTTCTTC
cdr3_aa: CASSIGSSPYNEQFF

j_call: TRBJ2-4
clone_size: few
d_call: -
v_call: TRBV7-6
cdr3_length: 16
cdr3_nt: TGTGCCAGCAGCTTAGTCGCGGGGCCAGACAAAAACATTCAGTACTTC
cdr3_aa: CASSLVAGPDKNIQYF

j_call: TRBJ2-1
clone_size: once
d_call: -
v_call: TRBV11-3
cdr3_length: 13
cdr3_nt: TGTGCCAGCAGCCCCGGGGGCGGGTTTGAGCAGTTCTTC
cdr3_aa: CASSPGGGFEQFF

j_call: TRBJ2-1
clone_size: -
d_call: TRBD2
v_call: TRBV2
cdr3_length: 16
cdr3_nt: TGTGCCAGCAGTCAGGGACTAGCGGGATCCTACAATGAGCAGTTCTTC
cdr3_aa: CASSQGLAGSYNEQFF

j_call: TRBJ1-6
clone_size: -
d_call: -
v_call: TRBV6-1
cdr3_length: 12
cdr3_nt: TGTGCCAGCTCCCATCTGAATTCACCCCTCCACTTT
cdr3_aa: CASSHLNSPLHF

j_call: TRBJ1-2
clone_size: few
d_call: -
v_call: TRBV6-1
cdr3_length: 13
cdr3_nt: TGTGCCAGCGAGAGGCGGGGAATATATGGCTACACCTTC
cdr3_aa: CASERRGIYGYTF

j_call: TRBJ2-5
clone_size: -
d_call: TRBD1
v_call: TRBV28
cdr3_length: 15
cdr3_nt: TGTGCCAGCAGTTTAAATACAGGGGGAGGAGAGACCCAGTACTTC
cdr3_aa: CASSLNTGGGETQYF

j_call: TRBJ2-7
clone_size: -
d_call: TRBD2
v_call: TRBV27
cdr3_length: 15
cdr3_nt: TGTGCCAGCAGTTTGGTCGGGCCGAGCGGGGGCGAGCAGTACTTC
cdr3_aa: CASSLVGPSGGEQYF

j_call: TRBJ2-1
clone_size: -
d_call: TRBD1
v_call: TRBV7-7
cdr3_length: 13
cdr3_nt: TGTGCTAGCAGCGCTTCAGGGGGCCGCGAGCAGTTCTTC
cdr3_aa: CASSASGGREQFF

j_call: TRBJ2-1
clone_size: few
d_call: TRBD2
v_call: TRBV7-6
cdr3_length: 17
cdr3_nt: TGTGCCAGCAGCCCAGATGCGGGACTAGCGCTTTACAATGAGCAGTTCTTC
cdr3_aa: CASSPDAGLALYNEQFF

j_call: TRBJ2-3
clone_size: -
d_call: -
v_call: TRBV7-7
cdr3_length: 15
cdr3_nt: TGTGCTAGCAGCCCACTAACGACCGGCACAGATACGCAGTATTTT
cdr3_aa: CASSPLTTGTDTQYF

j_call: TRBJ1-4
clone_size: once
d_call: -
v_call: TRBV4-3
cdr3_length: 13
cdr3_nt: TGCGCCAGCAGCCAAGAGGTGGGGGGAAAACTGTTTTTT
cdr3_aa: CASSQEVGGKLFF

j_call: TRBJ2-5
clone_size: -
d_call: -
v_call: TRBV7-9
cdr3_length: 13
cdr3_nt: TGTGCCAGCTCCCGGGCGAACCAAGAGACCCAGTACTTC
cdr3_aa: CASSRANQETQYF

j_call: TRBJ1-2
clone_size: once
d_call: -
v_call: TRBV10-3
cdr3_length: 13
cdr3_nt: TGTGCCATCCGGGTGAACGGGGGAACTGGCTACACCTTC
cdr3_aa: CAIRVNGGTGYTF

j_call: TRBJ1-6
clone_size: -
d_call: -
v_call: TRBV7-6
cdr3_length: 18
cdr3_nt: TGTGCCAGCAGCTTACTTGGAAAGGGGACCTCTCTGGCCTCACCCCTCCACTTT
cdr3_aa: CASSLLGKGTSLASPLHF

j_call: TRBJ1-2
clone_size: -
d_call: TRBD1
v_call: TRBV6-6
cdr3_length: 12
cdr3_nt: TGTGCCGGACAGGGACTTACCTATGGCTACACCTTC
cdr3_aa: CAGQGLTYGYTF

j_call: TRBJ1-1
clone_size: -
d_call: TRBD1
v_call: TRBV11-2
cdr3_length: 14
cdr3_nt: TGTGCCAGCACCTACGGGACAGCTAACACTGAAGCTTTCTTT
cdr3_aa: CASTYGTANTEAFF

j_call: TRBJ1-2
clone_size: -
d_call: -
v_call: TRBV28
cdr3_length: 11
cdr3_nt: TGTGCCAGCAGTTTGAACTATGGCTACACCTTC
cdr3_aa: CASSLNYGYTF

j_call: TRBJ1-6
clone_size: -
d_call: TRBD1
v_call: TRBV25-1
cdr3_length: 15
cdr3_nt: TGTGCCAGCAGTGTGACAGGGTCGTATAATTCACCCCTCCACTTT
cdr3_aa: CASSVTGSYNSPLHF

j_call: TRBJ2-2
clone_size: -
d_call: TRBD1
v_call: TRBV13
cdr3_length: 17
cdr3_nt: TGTGCCAGCAGCTTAGTCGAAGGGACAGGGGACACCGGGGAGCTGTTTTTT
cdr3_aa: CASSLVEGTGDTGELFF

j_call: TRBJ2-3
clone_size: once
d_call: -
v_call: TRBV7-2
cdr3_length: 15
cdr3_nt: TGTGCCAGCAGCCCCGGCGCCAGGTACACAGATACGCAGTATTTT
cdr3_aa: CASSPGARYTDTQYF